The clone carrying this T cell receptor (beta chain) was seen many times. Antigen: not known. This sample is part of a study of T-cell reconstitution after alpha-beta-depleted transplantation in children. Findings of the study overall: Certain patients had high TCRbeta diversity at day 60, and it came from recipient T cells and thymic progenitors that survived. Reportedly, only several hundred clones from non-depleted graft cells drove alpha-beta T-cell counts at about two months.

CDR3 length: 13 residues. V gave up 3 bases and J gave up 10 bases, with 10 bases separating them. Germline CDR1 SGHVS, CDR2 FNYEAQ. A library of TCRbeta sequences, prepared with unique molecular identifiers, was generated. TCRdb used MiXCR to reprocess the PCR reads, holding one entry per CDR3 protein. The sample contains 480,000 or so distinct CDR3 sequences, roughly 10% of which appear only once. The V gene is TRBV7-6, the J gene TRBJ1-6; D not certain. The TCR sequence derives from a child under 10 years old with inherited bone marrow failure, due to receive a stem cell transplant. The material was PBMCs, obtained before TCRalphabeta/CD19-depleted stem cell transplant. This chain's CDR3 is CASSFEERSPLHF. The CDR3 DNA reads as TGTGCCAGCAGCTTTGAGGAGCGCTCACCCCTCCACTTT.